The source of this T cell receptor (beta chain) is a study of blood T cell repertoires in COVID-19. In the original processing: Estimation of nucleated cell counts relied on the amplification of reference gene primers. The assay was immunoSEQ multiplex PCR, and TCRdb's table has in-frame clones only and misses some. D and trimming were read from the DNA, whereas the V and J calls and clone size are those reported in that table. The top ten hold roughly 2.9% of the sample, which has 250,000 to 350,000 clones, around nine tenths seen once. All enrollees were about 18 to 95 years old and from fewer than 25 US areas. Participants' reported clinical history set cohort assignment. Exposed participants came across a COVID-19 case within 2 weeks before study entry. Germline V CDR1 and CDR2: SQVTM, ANQGSEA. V was clipped by 5 bases and J by 5 bases, with 5 bases between them. This CDR3 contains 10 residues.

V gene TRBV29-1 combines with J gene TRBJ2-3; D call uncertain. Sequencing was performed on PBMCs or T cells enriched from blood (not recorded which). This clonotype was obtained from a woman between 45 and 65 years old who had been exposed to COVID-19. The CDR3 DNA is TGCAGCGTTTCGGTAGATACGCAGTATTTT. Encoded protein: CSVSVDTQYF.